A single sample is the source of the 32 T cell receptor beta chains below, sequenced in a study of technical replicates of blood from a few donors. Measured with immunoSEQ multiplex PCR; TCRdb has only the in-frame clones, and not every one. The data show about 78,000 clones, 95% seen once. Source material: T cells isolated from PBMCs. All receptors come from a human donor in good health.

The chain links TRBV11-2 to TRBJ2-7; 10 nucleotides agree with TRBD1. Germline values: CDR1 SGHAT, CDR2 FQNNGV. CDR3 length: 13 amino acids. J was trimmed by 7 bases and V by 5 bases; bases with no gene match: 5. For the CDR3, the DNA is TGTGCCAGCAGCCGGGACAGGGGCTCTGAGCAGTACTTC. Translation gives CASSRDRGSEQYF. Together with reference TRBV11-2 and TRBJ2-7, the CDR3 gives the full variable domain: EAGVAQSPRYKIIEKRQSVAFWCNPISGHATLYWYQQILGQGPKLLIQFQNNGVVDDSQLPKDRFSAERLKGVDSTLKIQPAKLEDSAVYLCASSRDRGSEQYFGPGTRLTVT.

The J gene is TRBJ1-1, the V gene TRBV30; a possible D gene is TRBD1 (6 bases). Per the germline V gene, CDR1 is GTSNPN and CDR2 is SVGIG (reference sequence). V was shortened by 1 base and J by 5 bases, with 14 bases between the two germline ends. The CDR3 runs to 14 residues. The CDR3 DNA sequence: TGTGCCTGGAGTGATGCAGGGGCCAGAACTGAAGCTTTCTTT. Residues: CAWSDAGARTEAFF.

V and J are TRBV19 and TRBJ2-1; D not certain. Germline V CDR1 and CDR2: LNHDA, SQIVND (reference sequence). The CDR3 sequence is 13 residues long. Deletions cut 4 bases from V and 9 bases from J, with 13 bases between. This CDR3 is CASSRPASIEQFF. CDR3 in DNA: TGTGCCAGTAGTAGACCCGCTAGTATTGAGCAGTTCTTC. The whole variable domain, filled in from reference TRBV19 and TRBJ2-1, reads DGGITQSPKYLFRKEGQNVTLSCEQNLNHDAMYWYRQDPGQGLRLIYYSQIVNDFQKGDIAEGYSVSREKKESFPLTVTSAQKNPTAFYLCASSRPASIEQFFGPGTRLTVL.

The chain carries TRBV5-1 and TRBJ2-7; 8 bases are shared with TRBD1. Per germline, CDR1 SGHRS and CDR2 YFSETQ. This CDR3 comprises 16 residues. V was clipped by 4 bases and J by 4 bases; unmatched bases: 13. CDR3 sequence (DNA): TGCGCCAGCAGCAGCCCGGGGTGGGACAGGAGTTACGAGCAGTACTTC. It specifies CASSSPGWDRSYEQYF.

V is TRBV9 and J is TRBJ2-2, with a weak D call TRBD1 (7 bases). V dropped 4 bases and J dropped 2 bases, with 15 bases sitting between them. The CDR3 extends over 16 amino acids. CDR1 is SGDLS, CDR2 YYNGEE, per germline. Here the CDR3 DNA reads TGTGCCAGCAGCCCGGCGGGACAGTTAAACACCGGGGAGCTGTTTTTT. Translation gives CASSPAGQLNTGELFF.

The chain uses TRBV4-1 and TRBJ2-1; TRBD1 aligns across 9 bases. V dropped 6 bases and J dropped 6; count of bases not matched to a gene: 3. CDR3 length: 13 amino acids. CDR1 is MGHRA, CDR2 YSYEKL, per germline. The CDR3 DNA reads as TGCGCCAGCAGACTGACAGGGGGCAATGAGCAGTTCTTC. Translation gives CASRLTGGNEQFF.

This chain links TRBV6-5 with TRBJ2-5; 9 nucleotides agree with TRBD1. From germline, CDR1 is MNHEY and CDR2 SVGAGI. CDR3 length: 13 residues. J lost 1 base, V lost 6 bases, and 0 bases had no gene match. The CDR3 bases are TGTGCCAGCAGGGGACAGGGCCAAGAGACCCAGTACTTC. It encodes CASRGQGQETQYF.

This clone has a single count. The chain combines TRBV7-9 with TRBJ1-5; 7 nucleotides align to TRBD1. CDR3 length: 16 amino acids. The V segment lost 5 bases and the J segment 4 bases; nucleotides outside the gene matches: 11. The germline V gene encodes CDR1 SEHNR and CDR2 FQNEAQ (reference sequence). The CDR3 spells CASSQTGWGGNQPQHF. The CDR3, as DNA: TGTGCCAGCAGCCAGACAGGGTGGGGTGGTAATCAGCCCCAGCATTTT.

V is TRBV9 and J is TRBJ1-1, with TRBD1 identical over 8 bases. The CDR3 length is 15 residues. Trimming cost V 0 bases and J 6 bases; bases outside gene matches: 7. CDR1 is SGDLS, CDR2 YYNGEE, per germline. CDR3 protein: CASSVVTGGVAEAFF. The CDR3 DNA is TGTGCCAGCAGCGTAGTAACAGGGGGAGTAGCTGAAGCTTTCTTT.

This sequence joins TRBV10-3 and TRBJ2-1; the match to TRBD1 covers 11 bases. V shed 4 bases, J shed 8 bases, and the junction held 7 bases outside the gene matches. The CDR3 spans 15 residues. CDR1 ENHRY and CDR2 SYGVKD come from the germline V gene. The CDR3 is CAISVSGQGGDEQFF. The CDR3, as DNA: TGTGCCATCAGTGTCTCGGGACAGGGGGGGGATGAGCAGTTCTTC.

This clone was seen only once. V usage is TRBV5-1 and J usage is TRBJ2-5; 13 nucleotides agree with TRBD2. CDR3 length equals 17 residues. The trim removed 4 bases at V and 4 bases at J, leaving 10 bases unmatched. Germline V CDR1 and CDR2: SGHRS, YFSETQ. The CDR3 sequence is CASSTIPGLAGPETQYF. CDR3 sequence (DNA): TGCGCCAGCAGCACCATACCGGGACTAGCGGGACCAGAGACCCAGTACTTC.

This chain connects TRBV11-2 to TRBJ2-7; the D is unclear. Looked up from germline, CDR1 is SGHAT and CDR2 is FQNNGV. There are 12 residues in the CDR3. V lost 0 bases and J lost 4, with 4 bases in between. Here the CDR3 DNA reads TGTGCCAGCAGCTTAGAGCGGTACGAGCAGTACTTC. This translates into CASSLERYEQYF.

The chain couples TRBV27 to TRBJ1-1, with TRBD1 identical over 8 bases. J gave up 1 base and V 1 base, and 11 bases lay outside the gene matches. Germline CDR1 and CDR2: MNHEY and SMNVEV (reference sequence). The CDR3 sequence is 18 residues long. The CDR3 DNA follows: TGTGCCAGCAGTTTATTCGGCGTCGCGGGACAGGCGAACACTGAAGCTTTCTTT. Protein product: CASSLFGVAGQANTEAFF.

The rearrangement joins TRBV28 to TRBJ2-1; a weak D match, TRBD2 (5 bases). The CDR3 is 12 amino acids. The germline V gene encodes CDR1 MDHEN and CDR2 SYDVKM. Trimming removed 6 bases from V and 7 bases from J, with 10 bases in between. In DNA form, the CDR3 reads TGTGCCAGCAGCAGGACTTATAATGAGCAGTTCTTC. Protein sequence: CASSRTYNEQFF.

The genes are TRBV20-1 and TRBJ2-7, with no clear D. V lost 2 bases, J lost 7 bases, and 9 bases lay in between. CDR3 length equals 11 residues. Germline CDR1 and CDR2: DFQATT and SNEGSKA (reference sequence). CDR3 in amino acids: CSARLGREQYF. In DNA form, the CDR3 reads TGCAGTGCTAGACTAGGAAGAGAGCAGTACTTC.

The J gene is TRBJ2-1, the V gene TRBV7-8; 13 positions agree with TRBD2. There are 17 residues in the CDR3. J gave up 0 bases and V 5 bases, and 4 bases lay outside the gene matches. CDR1 and CDR2 from the germline V gene are SGHVS and FQNEAQ. CDR3 bases: TGTGCCAGCAGCCCCAGGACTAGCGGGAGCTCCTACAATGAGCAGTTCTTC. It is translated as CASSPRTSGSSYNEQFF. The whole variable domain, remainder taken from reference TRBV7-8 and TRBJ2-1, is GAGVSQSPRYKVAKRGQDVALRCDPISGHVSLFWYQQALGQGPEFLTYFQNEAQLDKSGLPSDRFFAERPEGSVSTLKIQRTQQEDSAVYLCASSPRTSGSSYNEQFFGPGTRLTVL.

This chain links TRBV11-3 with TRBJ2-2; D call uncertain. This CDR3 is built from 15 residues. Germline V CDR1 and CDR2: SGHNT, YENEEA. Trimming took off 4 bases at V and 2 bases at J, with 11 bases between the two ends. In DNA form, the CDR3 reads TGTGCCAGCAGCTCTTTAGCTTCTAACACCGGGGAGCTGTTTTTT. Protein product: CASSSLASNTGELFF.

The table lists this clone with a count of one. V usage is TRBV11-3 and J usage is TRBJ2-5; TRBD1 might be the D (6 bases). Germline CDR1 is SGHNT and CDR2 is YENEEA. V dropped 2 bases and J dropped 5 bases, with 18 bases sitting between them. This CDR3 comprises 16 residues. CDR3: CASSLIITGQGETQYF. The CDR3, as DNA: TGTGCCAGCAGCTTAATTATAACAGGGCAGGGGGAGACCCAGTACTTC.

The V call is TRBV27, the J call TRBJ1-1; D perhaps matches TRBD1 (6 bases). The ends were cut back, 2 bases at V and 0 bases at J, with 13 bases in the middle. Germline CDR1 MNHEY, CDR2 SMNVEV (reference sequence). The CDR3 extends over 16 amino acids. For the CDR3, the DNA is TGTGCCAGCAGTTTAGGACAGCCAGTGGTGAACACTGAAGCTTTCTTT. Translation gives CASSLGQPVVNTEAFF.

V gene TRBV12-5 combines with J gene TRBJ2-2, with 8 positions matching TRBD2. V lost 1 base and J lost 4; bases outside the gene matches: 5. CDR3 length equals 16 residues. Germline assignment: CDR1 LGHNT and CDR2 FRNRAP. CDR3 amino acids: CASGLGGTSSTGELFF. In nucleotides, the CDR3 is TGTGCTAGTGGTTTGGGGGGGACTAGTAGCACCGGGGAGCTGTTTTTT.

The V call is TRBV7-9, the J call TRBJ2-1, with D possibly matching TRBD1 (6 bases). This CDR3 is 15 amino acids long. V was clipped by 2 bases and J by 9 bases, with 17 bases between them. Germline lookup yields CDR1 SEHNR and CDR2 FQNEAQ (reference sequence). The CDR3 region is CASSLMGAQRTEQFF. DNA for the CDR3: TGTGCCAGCAGCTTAATGGGGGCGCAGCGGACTGAGCAGTTCTTC.

This chain links TRBV6-4 with TRBJ2-1, with 9 bases aligning to TRBD1. Germline values: CDR1 MRHNA, CDR2 SNTAGT. The CDR3 totals 15 residues. Unmatched junction bases numbered 0, after V lost 0 bases and J lost 3 bases. This CDR3 is CASSDSTGGYNEQFF. The CDR3 DNA follows: TGTGCCAGCAGTGACTCGACAGGGGGCTACAATGAGCAGTTCTTC.

This sequence joins TRBV5-4 and TRBJ1-1; D is unclear. This CDR3 comprises 14 residues. Germline CDR1 SGHNT, CDR2 YYREEE (reference sequence). Trimming pared 4 bases from V and 0 bases from J, leaving 10 bases between. The CDR3 region has the DNA TGTGCCAGCAGCGTCCCCGACATGAACACTGAAGCTTTCTTT. Amino acid sequence: CASSVPDMNTEAFF.

The rearrangement links TRBV7-9 to TRBJ2-2; D might be TRBD2 (6 bases). There are 14 residues in the CDR3. CDR1 SEHNR and CDR2 FQNEAQ come from the germline V gene (reference sequence). Trimming removed 5 bases from V and 3 bases from J, with 10 bases in between. In DNA form, the CDR3 reads TGTGCCAGCAGCAAGGGACTCCACACCGGGGAGCTGTTTTTT. Protein sequence: CASSKGLHTGELFF.

The V call is TRBV15, the J call TRBJ2-2, with D perhaps matching TRBD2 (5 bases). V lost 0 bases, J lost 0 bases, and 8 bases lay in between. The CDR3 is 16 residues long. Germline V CDR1 and CDR2: LNHNV, YYDKDF (reference sequence). The DNA of the CDR3 is TGTGCCACCAGCAGAGAGCCGGGATCGAACACCGGGGAGCTGTTTTTT. Residues: CATSREPGSNTGELFF.

The V gene is TRBV5-1, the J gene TRBJ2-1; the match to TRBD2 covers 16 bases. CDR1 is SGHRS and CDR2 is YFSETQ in the germline V gene. The CDR3 consists of 18 residues. The V and J ends lost 1 base and 2 bases, in that order; junction bases with no gene match: 3. The CDR3 here is CASSLSGTSGGAYNEQFF. The CDR3 region has the DNA TGCGCCAGCAGCTTGAGCGGGACTAGCGGGGGGGCCTACAATGAGCAGTTCTTC.

V gene TRBV18 combines with J gene TRBJ2-3; 7 nucleotides agree with TRBD1. There are 14 residues in the CDR3. V lost 5 bases to trimming and J lost 4 bases; unmatched junction nucleotides: 6. Germline V CDR1 and CDR2: KGHSH, LQKENI. CDR3 DNA sequence: TGTGCCAGCTCAACAATGAGGGGGCCAGATACGCAGTATTTT. Translated: CASSTMRGPDTQYF.

This clone was recorded once. This chain connects TRBV5-4 to TRBJ2-2, with TRBD2 matching over 9 bases. The junction had 8 bases not matched to a gene; V was cut back by 7 bases and J by 4 bases. CDR3 length: 15 amino acids. Per germline, CDR1 SGHNT and CDR2 YYREEE (reference sequence). The CDR3 nucleotides are TGTGCCAGCTATAGCGGGGGCACTTCCACCGGGGAGCTGTTTTTT. Encoded protein: CASYSGGTSTGELFF.

As regards this clone: The junction shows a germline mismatch at one end, possibly a read error. This chain uses TRBV15 with TRBJ1-3; unclear D gene. The length of the CDR3 is 12 residues. Germline V gene data show CDR1 as LNHNV and CDR2 as YYDKDF (reference sequence). CDR3 nucleotides: TGTGCCACCAGCACCCGGGGAACGGACTATAATTTT. It encodes CATSTRGTDYNF.

The chain uses TRBV7-9 and TRBJ1-2; 8 nucleotides align to TRBD1. CDR1 and CDR2 from the germline V gene are SEHNR and FQNEAQ (reference sequence). The V gene end was trimmed by 3 bases and the J gene end by 8 bases; junction bases not matched to a gene: 11. The CDR3 loop spans 15 amino acids. DNA for the CDR3: TGTGCCAGCAGCTTTCAAGTGGGACAGGCCGGGGGCTACACCTTC. Translating gives CASSFQVGQAGGYTF.

This chain's CDR3 is CASSIIGGGREAFF. The CDR3 DNA sequence: TGTGCCAGTAGTATCATTGGCGGGGGGCGCGAGGCTTTCTTT. The chain employs TRBV19 and TRBJ1-1; possible D gene TRBD1, 6 bases. CDR1 is LNHDA and CDR2 is SQIVND in the germline V gene (reference sequence). V gave up 3 bases and J gave up 11 bases, with 19 bases separating them. This CDR3 comprises 14 residues. Together with reference TRBV19 and TRBJ1-1, the CDR3 gives the full variable domain: DGGITQSPKYLFRKEGQNVTLSCEQNLNHDAMYWYRQDPGQGLRLIYYSQIVNDFQKGDIAEGYSVSREKKESFPLTVTSAQKNPTAFYLCASSIIGGGREAFFGQGTRLTVV.

The rearrangement joins TRBV9 to TRBJ2-5; tentative D call: TRBD2 (5 bases). Germline V lookup: CDR1 SGDLS, CDR2 YYNGEE. V was trimmed by 0 bases and J by 3 bases, leaving 12 bases between them. The CDR3 has 15 residues. Written as DNA, the CDR3 is TGTGCCAGCAGCGTAGGCGGGCCGCTTAAAGAGACCCAGTACTTC. Protein sequence: CASSVGGPLKETQYF.